This TCR beta chain was recovered during a study of a mutant IDH1 vaccine in newly diagnosed glioma. Time point noted: baseline, week 1 (first vaccination visit). Treatment defined: pre-vaccination baseline after standard-of-care therapy. This clone was seen a handful of times. The method was immunoSEQ multiplex PCR; TCRdb's version includes in-frame clones alone and lacks a portion of them. This table has about 38,000 clones, around 78% appearing once. The sequence came from a man aged 35-49 years with glioma. Some clones in this sample may be carry-over from other donors' samples. This specimen was PBMCs, taken from a glioma patient treated with radiotherapy, temozolomide or both.

CDR3 sequence (DNA): TGTGCCAGCAGTGACTACGGACAGGGGGCCTACGAGCAGTACTTC. Translating gives CASSDYGQGAYEQYF. The chain couples TRBV6-1 to TRBJ2-7, with 10 nucleotides matching TRBD1. Germline V gene sequence: CDR1 MNHNS, CDR2 SASEGT. The CDR3 loop spans 15 amino acids. The V gene end was trimmed by 3 bases and the J gene end by 2 bases; junction bases not matched to a gene: 4.